The present entry profiles one TCR beta chain with its context. Germline loops: CDR1 MNHNS, CDR2 SASEGT. V lost 1 base and J lost 2; bases outside the gene matches: 3. The CDR3 length is 15 residues. These data belong to a study of CD4+ T cells in melanoma. Produced via immunoSEQ multiplex PCR; TCRdb's table is partial and in-frame only. The repertoire holds some 120,000 clones, with around 92% as singletons. The chain uses TRBV6-1 and TRBJ2-3; 7 nucleotides align to TRBD2. Sequencing was performed on peripheral blood. The sequence derives from a human donor with melanoma. CDR3 loop: CASSEGLANTDTQYF. CDR3 bases: TGTGCCAGCAGTGAAGGACTAGCTAACACAGATACGCAGTATTTT.